One and the same sample provided the 32 T cell receptor beta chains below, sequenced in a study of shared clonotypes between healthy human individuals. Clones were sequenced by immunoSEQ multiplex PCR, and TCRdb holds only the in-frame ones, with some missing. The data contain approximately 700,000 clones, around four fifths of them singletons. The sample consisted of memory CD4+ T cells sorted from blood. Subset specified: CD45RA-negative fraction. Every receptor here comes from a woman in her 30s in good health.

The chain is built from TRBV21-1 and TRBJ2-7; the tabulated D call, TRBD1, remains unverified against the DNA. TRBV21-1 is described as a pseudogene. This CDR3 is built from 13 residues. The chain's CDR3 is CASRVGTAQRQYF. The CDR3 bases are TGTGCCAGCAGGGTCGGGACAGCCCAGAGGCAGTACTTC.

The table lists this clone with a count of one. The V call is TRBV19, the J call TRBJ2-5; TRBD2 is a possible D gene (5 bases). This CDR3 comprises 14 residues. The V gene's germline CDR1 is LNHDA and CDR2 SQIVND (reference sequence). The ends were cut back, 8 bases at V and 5 bases at J, with 18 bases in the middle. The CDR3 DNA reads TGTGCCAGTGGCCAATCAGTGCGGGCGGAGACCCAGTACTTC. Translation: CASGQSVRAETQYF.

Comment on this clone: It may be a read error: a sequence one base away is much more abundant. This same CDR3 is encoded by further DNA sequences in the sample. The V gene is TRBV5-1, the J gene TRBJ1-3; D is unresolved. Germline-derived CDR1 and CDR2 are SGHRS and YFSETQ. V lost 0 bases and J 2 bases, leaving 6 bases between the germline ends. The CDR3 consists of 14 residues. The DNA for the CDR3 is TGCGCCAGCAGCTTGGGCACGGCTGGAAACACCATATATTTT. Its protein product is CASSLGTAGNTIYF.

As DNA, the CDR3 is TGTGCCAGCAGCCAGGGGACCGTCCGCGAGCAGTACTTC. Its translation is CASSQGTVREQYF. V gene TRBV7-8 combines with J gene TRBJ2-7; D may be TRBD1 (6 bases). The V and J ends lost 5 bases and 6 bases respectively, with 14 bases between them. CDR1 is SGHVS and CDR2 is FQNEAQ in the germline V gene. The CDR3 has 13 residues.

V and J are TRBV10-3 and TRBJ2-1; no clear D gene. V was clipped by 3 bases and J by 4 bases, with 7 bases between them. The V gene's germline CDR1 is ENHRY and CDR2 SYGVKD. The CDR3 covers 13 residues. The CDR3 reads CAISDQEYNEQFF. CDR3 nucleotides: TGTGCCATCAGTGATCAGGAGTACAATGAGCAGTTCTTC.

This chain connects TRBV5-1 to TRBJ2-5, with D tentatively TRBD1 (6 bases). This CDR3 spans 16 amino acids. CDR1 and CDR2 from the germline V gene are SGHRS and YFSETQ. Trimming left V 4 bases short and J 0 bases short, with 16 bases between. The CDR3 spells CASSLGQKKDQETQYF. In nucleotides, the CDR3 is TGCGCCAGCAGCCTTGGACAGAAGAAAGACCAAGAGACCCAGTACTTC.

Details on this clone: The sample holds other DNA sequences that translate to the same CDR3. The CDR3 DNA sequence: TGTGCCAGCAGCTTGGCCCGTTACGAGCAGTACTTC. Translation: CASSLARYEQYF. The rearrangement uses TRBV5-6 and TRBJ2-7; D is unresolved. V was trimmed by 0 bases and J by 4 bases, leaving 5 bases between them. The CDR3 contains 12 residues. Germline V gives CDR1 SGHDT, CDR2 YYEEEE.

V gene TRBV5-1 combines with J gene TRBJ1-2; D unclear. This CDR3 comprises 12 residues. Germline CDR1 is SGHRS and CDR2 is YFSETQ. The V end lost 2 bases, the J end lost 10 bases, and 12 bases lay between the germline ends. The CDR3: CASSFVGSPYTF. CDR3 coding DNA: TGCGCCAGCAGCTTTGTAGGGAGTCCCTACACCTTC.

J is TRBJ1-1 and V is TRBV5-5; perhaps TRBD1 as D (6 bases). Germline V lookup: CDR1 SGHKS, CDR2 YYEKEE (reference sequence). The V gene lost 2 bases and the J gene lost 5 bases, with 16 bases spanning the gap. The CDR3 runs 15 residues. The CDR3 bases are TGTGCCAGCAGCTTCGGGGACACCCCGGTGACTGAAGCTTTCTTT. Residues: CASSFGDTPVTEAFF.

This clone was observed at least ten times. The chain couples TRBV6-4 to TRBJ2-3; weak D call: TRBD2 (6 bases). The V and J ends lost 4 bases and 4 bases respectively, with 15 bases between them. Germline lookup yields CDR1 MRHNA and CDR2 SNTAGT. The CDR3 is 15 amino acids. This chain's CDR3 is CASSARLGAADTQYF. The CDR3 DNA follows: TGTGCCAGCAGTGCAAGACTAGGGGCAGCAGATACGCAGTATTTT.

This sequence joins TRBV2 and TRBJ2-3; TRBD2 is a possible D gene (5 bases). The CDR3 has 13 residues. Germline-derived CDR1 and CDR2 are SNHLY and FYNNEI. V shed 10 bases and J shed 0 bases, with 11 bases lying between them. The CDR3 is CATTTVSTDTQYF. The CDR3 DNA follows: TGTGCCACGACTACAGTGAGCACAGATACGCAGTATTTT.

The table lists this clone with a count of one. The chain carries TRBV7-3 and TRBJ1-2; D is undetermined. Trimming took off 2 bases at V and 14 bases at J, with 18 bases between the two ends. Germline values: CDR1 SGHTA, CDR2 FQGTGA. This CDR3 has 13 amino acids. DNA of the CDR3: TGTGCCAGCAGCTTAGAAGCTGGTATAGGTAGGACCTTC. Translation: CASSLEAGIGRTF. The variable domain in full, completed from reference TRBV7-3 and TRBJ1-2, reads GAGVSQTPSNKVTEKGKYVELRCDPISGHTALYWYRQSLGQGPEFLIYFQGTGAADDSGLPNDRFFAVRPEGSVSTLKIQRTERGDSAVYLCASSLEAGIGRTFGSGTRLTVV.

The rearrangement uses TRBV6-6 and TRBJ2-3; D possibly corresponds to TRBD2 (7 bases). Per the germline V gene, CDR1 is MNHNY and CDR2 is SVGAGI (reference sequence). V lost 7 bases to trimming and J lost 5 bases, with 16 bases between them. CDR3 size: 14 residues. The CDR3 loop reads CASKGGTRGDTQYF. For the CDR3, the DNA is TGTGCCAGCAAGGGGGGGACCCGGGGAGATACGCAGTATTTT.

The sample holds many counts of this clone. The chain combines TRBV28 with TRBJ1-2; a weak D match, TRBD1 (5 bases). Germline V gives CDR1 MDHEN, CDR2 SYDVKM. The V and J ends lost 3 bases and 0 bases respectively, with 14 bases between them. The CDR3 contains 16 residues. CDR3 protein: CASSFRGGRANYGYTF. The CDR3 DNA follows: TGTGCCAGCAGTTTTAGGGGAGGTCGAGCTAACTATGGCTACACCTTC.

A few counts support this clone. The gene calls are TRBV5-1 and TRBJ2-7; D gene unclear. CDR3 length: 15 amino acids. Per the germline V gene, CDR1 is SGHRS and CDR2 is YFSETQ. Deletions cut 4 bases from V and 6 bases from J, with 20 bases between. CDR3 amino acids: CASSRATASKGEQYF. CDR3 DNA: TGCGCCAGCAGCCGGGCCACCGCCTCCAAGGGCGAGCAGTACTTC.

The chain uses TRBV28 and TRBJ1-2; 9 nucleotides agree with TRBD1. The J segment lost 8 bases and the V segment lost 5 bases, leaving 12 bases of the junction unmatched. The CDR3 consists of 15 residues. Germline lookup yields CDR1 MDHEN and CDR2 SYDVKM. The CDR3 DNA is TGTGCCAGCAGTCCCCTGGGACAGGGAGGTTCCGGCTACACCTTC. As protein: CASSPLGQGGSGYTF.

This sequence joins TRBV27 and TRBJ2-1, with 12 positions matching TRBD2. Germline CDR1 reads MNHEY; CDR2 reads SMNVEV (reference sequence). V dropped 6 bases and J dropped 3; count of bases not matched to a gene: 6. CDR3 length equals 16 residues. CDR3 protein: CASSGGTSGFYNEQFF. The CDR3 nucleotides read TGTGCCAGCAGCGGAGGGACTAGCGGGTTCTACAATGAGCAGTTCTTC.

The chain joins TRBV5-1 to TRBJ2-7, with 9 bases identical to TRBD1. The J segment lost 5 bases and the V segment lost 2 bases, leaving 8 bases of the junction unmatched. The CDR3 length is 15 residues. CDR1 SGHRS and CDR2 YFSETQ come from the germline V gene. CDR3 amino acids: CASSFSPGQGNEQYF. CDR3 coding DNA: TGCGCCAGCAGCTTTTCGCCGGGACAGGGAAACGAGCAGTACTTC.

This chain links TRBV18 with TRBJ2-5; D is unclear. Germline V lookup: CDR1 KGHSH, CDR2 LQKENI. This CDR3 has 13 amino acids. V lost 0 bases, J lost 5 bases, and 7 bases lay in between. CDR3 in DNA: TGTGCCAGCTCACCACCTAGTACGGAGACCCAGTACTTC. It translates to CASSPPSTETQYF.

The chain recombines TRBV28 with TRBJ2-1; TRBD2 matches at 7 bases. Trimming removed 3 bases from V and 14 bases from J; junction bases left unmatched: 10. The CDR3 has 13 amino acids. Germline CDR1 and CDR2: MDHEN and SYDVKM. In DNA, the CDR3 is TGTGCCAGCAGTTTGGGACGGGAGGACACGAAGTTCTTC. This codes for CASSLGREDTKFF.

This chain links TRBV2 with TRBJ1-2; D is ambiguous. The germline CDR1 and CDR2 sequences are SNHLY and FYNNEI. V was pared by 7 bases and J by 4 bases, with 13 bases between. This CDR3 has 13 amino acids. The CDR3 DNA sequence: TGTGCCAGCATGTTATCGGTAATCTATGGCTACACCTTC. This sequence encodes CASMLSVIYGYTF.

The rearrangement links TRBV2 to TRBJ2-3; 8 bases are shared with TRBD1. Trimming cost V 7 bases and J 6 bases; bases outside gene matches: 12. Germline V gene data show CDR1 as SNHLY and CDR2 as FYNNEI. The CDR3 spans 15 residues. CDR3 protein: CASNSRTGRFDTQYF. The CDR3 coding sequence is TGTGCCAGCAACTCCAGGACAGGGAGGTTCGATACGCAGTATTTT.

On this clone: Other DNA sequences within the sample encode an identical CDR3. V usage is TRBV5-1 and J usage is TRBJ2-1, with D uncertain. The germline CDR1 and CDR2 sequences are SGHRS and YFSETQ. The V and J ends lost 4 bases and 3 bases respectively, with 14 bases between them. CDR3 length: 15 residues. CDR3: CASSLDTAGYNEQFF. The DNA for the CDR3 is TGCGCCAGCAGCCTAGACACTGCCGGCTACAATGAGCAGTTCTTC. The whole variable domain, remainder taken from reference TRBV5-1 and TRBJ2-1, is KAGVTQTPRYLIKTRGQQVTLSCSPISGHRSVSWYQQTPGQGLQFLFEYFSETQRNKGNFPGRFSGRQFSNSRSEMNVSTLELGDSALYLCASSLDTAGYNEQFFGPGTRLTVL.

This chain links TRBV10-3 with TRBJ2-7, with D possibly matching TRBD2 (6 bases). Germline V gene sequence: CDR1 ENHRY, CDR2 SYGVKD. This CDR3 has 11 residues. Trimming removed 6 bases at V and 6 bases at J, with 9 bases between. The CDR3 is CAISATSEQYF. DNA for the CDR3: TGTGCCATCAGCGCGACTAGCGAGCAGTACTTC.

Points on this clone: The same CDR3 arises from other DNA sequences in this sample as well. The chain carries TRBV5-1 and TRBJ2-7; no reliable D call. Germline V gene lookup returns CDR1 SGHRS and CDR2 YFSETQ. The V end lost 1 base, the J end lost 7 bases, and 6 bases lay between the germline ends. This CDR3 contains 11 residues. The CDR3 spells CASSLSGEQYF. The CDR3 DNA sequence: TGCGCCAGCAGCTTGTCCGGGGAGCAGTACTTC. Supplemented by reference TRBV5-1 and TRBJ2-7, the full variable domain reads KAGVTQTPRYLIKTRGQQVTLSCSPISGHRSVSWYQQTPGQGLQFLFEYFSETQRNKGNFPGRFSGRQFSNSRSEMNVSTLELGDSALYLCASSLSGEQYFGPGTRLTVT.

This clone was found a few times. The chain employs TRBV30 and TRBJ1-1, with TRBD1 as a possible D gene (5 bases). Per germline, CDR1 GTSNPN and CDR2 SVGIG (reference sequence). CDR3 length: 14 amino acids. V was shortened by 4 bases and J by 1 base, with 13 bases between the two germline ends. In DNA form, the CDR3 reads TGTGCCTGGACACTCGGTAGGGGGAACACTGAAGCTTTCTTT. Translating gives CAWTLGRGNTEAFF.

This clone was found a few times. V and J are TRBV18 and TRBJ1-2; 10 nucleotides match TRBD1. V was pared by 3 bases and J by 3 bases, with 7 bases of the junction left unmatched. CDR1 and CDR2 (germline): KGHSH, LQKENI. The CDR3 is made up of 16 amino acids. The CDR3 sequence is CASSPRIGQGDYGYTF. The CDR3 DNA sequence: TGTGCCAGCTCACCTCGCATCGGACAGGGGGACTATGGCTACACCTTC.

The chain has TRBV5-8 and TRBJ1-1, with a possible D match to TRBD1 (6 bases). This CDR3 contains 19 residues. Trimming left V 0 bases short and J 0 bases short, with 21 bases between. Germline CDR1 reads SGHTS; CDR2 reads YDEGEE. The CDR3 DNA is TGTGCCAGCAGCTTGGCCTTATTTACAGGGAATGTGATGAACACTGAAGCTTTCTTT. Amino acids: CASSLALFTGNVMNTEAFF. Combining the CDR3 with reference TRBV5-8 and TRBJ1-1 gives the whole variable domain EAGVTQSPTHLIKTRGQQATLRCSPISGHTSVYWYQQALGLGLQFLLWYDEGEERNRGNFPPRFSGRQFPNYSSELNVNALELEDSALYLCASSLALFTGNVMNTEAFFGQGTRLTVV.

The V gene is TRBV29-1, the J gene TRBJ1-2, with TRBD1 matching 7 bases. The length of the CDR3 is 14 residues. Per the germline V gene, CDR1 is SQVTM and CDR2 is ANQGSEA. V lost 0 bases and J lost 4; bases outside the gene matches: 5. CDR3 protein: CSVEDGGQTYGYTF. CDR3 in DNA: TGCAGCGTTGAAGATGGGGGACAGACCTATGGCTACACCTTC.

In its sample, this clone was seen a few times. The rearrangement uses TRBV19 and TRBJ2-3; no clear D. There are 13 residues in the CDR3. The germline CDR1 and CDR2 sequences are LNHDA and SQIVND (reference sequence). Between the trimmed V and J ends, which lost 5 bases and 5 bases, there was a span of 11 bases. CDR3 nucleotides: TGTGCCAGTAGTCCCTTCAGGAGAGATACGCAGTATTTT. It translates to CASSPFRRDTQYF.

The CDR3 sequence: CASHRGQISNQPQHF. CDR3 DNA sequence: TGTGCCAGCCACCGAGGACAGATAAGCAATCAGCCCCAGCATTTT. The chain is built from TRBV28 and TRBJ1-5; D possibly corresponds to TRBD1 (6 bases). The germline V gene has CDR1 MDHEN and CDR2 SYDVKM. CDR3 length: 15 residues. The germline V and J ends were trimmed by 8 bases and 1 base, with 15 bases remaining between them.

The chain couples TRBV6-5 to TRBJ1-1; TRBD1 might be the D (5 bases). Germline-derived CDR1 and CDR2 are MNHEY and SVGAGI. The CDR3 loop spans 12 amino acids. Trimming left V 11 bases short and J 9 bases short, with 19 bases between. The CDR3 reads CAAQGQNFQAFF. The CDR3 coding sequence is TGTGCCGCCCAGGGCCAAAACTTTCAAGCTTTCTTT.